This T cell receptor beta chain originates from a study of CXCR3-negative and CXCR3-positive naive CD8 T cells. General study findings and limits: TRB CDR3s of CXCR3-positive naive cells were more hydrophobic than those of CXCR3-negative naive cells. Memory cells diverged, while naive CXCR3-positive and CXCR3-negative cells had similar TRBV-TRBJ usage.

With regard to this clonotype: Its antigen is currently unknown.

UMI-labeled 5' RACE yielded the TRB cDNA libraries. From its re-call of the 5' RACE reads, TCRdb lists each CDR3 protein once, without DNA. The sample table includes 84,000 or so distinct CDR3 sequences. The CDR3 contains 15 residues. Germline V gene sequence: CDR1 LGHNA, CDR2 YNFKEQ. The material sequenced was naive CXCR3+ CD8+ T cells from blood. Documented subset: CD45RO-CCR7+CD27+CD95- naive CD8+ T cells expressing CXCR3 (TNR3+). The chain is built from TRBV4-2 and TRBJ2-7. The receptor comes from a human donor in good health. Some clones in this sample may be carry-over from other donors' samples. CDR3 amino acids: CASSQVGLSSYEQYF.